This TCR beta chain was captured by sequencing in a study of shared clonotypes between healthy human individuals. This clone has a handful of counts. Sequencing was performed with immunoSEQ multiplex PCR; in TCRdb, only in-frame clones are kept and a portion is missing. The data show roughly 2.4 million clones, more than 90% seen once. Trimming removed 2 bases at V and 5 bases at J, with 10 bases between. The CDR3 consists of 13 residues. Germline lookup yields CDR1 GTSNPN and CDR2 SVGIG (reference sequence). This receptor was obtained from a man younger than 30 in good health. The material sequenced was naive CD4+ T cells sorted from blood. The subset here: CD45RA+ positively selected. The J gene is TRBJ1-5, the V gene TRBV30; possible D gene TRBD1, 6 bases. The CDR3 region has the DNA TGTGCCTGGAGTCCGGGACACTATCAGCCCCAGCATTTT. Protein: CAWSPGHYQPQHF.